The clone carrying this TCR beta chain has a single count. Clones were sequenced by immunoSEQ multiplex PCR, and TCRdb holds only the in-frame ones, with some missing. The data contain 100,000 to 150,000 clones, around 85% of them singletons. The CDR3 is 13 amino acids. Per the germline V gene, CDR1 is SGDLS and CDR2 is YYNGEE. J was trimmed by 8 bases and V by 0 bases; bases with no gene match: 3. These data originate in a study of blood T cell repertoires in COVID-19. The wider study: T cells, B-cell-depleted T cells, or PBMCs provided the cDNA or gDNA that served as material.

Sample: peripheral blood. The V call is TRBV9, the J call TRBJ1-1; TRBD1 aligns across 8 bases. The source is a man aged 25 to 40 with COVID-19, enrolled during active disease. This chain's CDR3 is CASSVGQGTEAFF. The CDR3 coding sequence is TGTGCCAGCAGCGTAGGACAGGGGACAGAAGCTTTCTTT.